The T cell receptor (beta chain) under discussion was sequenced for a study of CD8 T cells in ankylosing spondylitis. Study-level findings and limits: Significant enrichment of disease-linked clones was reported in matched ankylosing spondylitis synovial fluid. Certain motif variants had earlier been reported in reactive arthritis synovial fluid and blood. A TCR beta motif of under ten highly homologous variants seemed to mark ankylosing spondylitis blood.

This clonotype was detected a few times. The antigen is not known. Library preparation for TCR beta used quantitative 5'-RACE with molecular barcodes. TCRdb re-analysed the 5' RACE reads in MiXCR, keeping a single row per CDR3 protein. The sample lists 250,000 to 300,000 distinct CDR3 sequences, around 18% occurring once. Germline CDR1 is SGDLS and CDR2 is YYNGEE. This CDR3 has 15 residues. J gave up 2 bases and V 0 bases, and 1 base lay outside the gene matches. J is TRBJ1-2 and V is TRBV9; 10 bases align to TRBD1. The TCR sequence derives from a male donor with ankylosing spondylitis or in good health (not recorded which). Sequencing was done on a sample of blood, either unsorted or a sorted T cell fraction (not recorded which). Written as DNA, the CDR3 is TGTGCCAGCAGCGTAGGACAGGGGGCCAACTATGGCTACACCTTC. Its protein product is CASSVGQGANYGYTF.